These T cell receptor beta chains were read from a single sample in a study of T cell responses to AZD1222 COVID-19 vaccine. TCRdb keeps only in-frame clones here, not all; method: immunoSEQ multiplex PCR. There are approximately 110,000 clones in the sample; approximately 85% occur only once, and about 4.3% lies in the top ten. The source was peripheral blood, collected 28 days after the second AZD1222 dose. The receptors originated from an adult who received the AZD1222 COVID-19 vaccine. CDR3s include the opening cysteine and the closing phenylalanine or tryptophan. The D gene is left open where the match is weak. Only some rows state a clone size, as once, few, many or a class for expanded clones.

.	TRBJ2-2	TRBD2	TRBV4-2	CATRKGRGVVDTGELFF
.	TRBJ2-7	.	TRBV7-9	CASRRVQGSEQYF
few	TRBJ1-3	.	TRBV11-2	CASSLVQAFSGNTIYF
.	TRBJ2-5	.	TRBV4-2	CASSQDRFGVQETQYF
.	TRBJ1-6	.	TRBV6-5	CASSQGLLEWPLHF
.	TRBJ1-3	.	TRBV6-5	CASSPTPGNTIYF
.	TRBJ2-3	TRBD2	TRBV13	CASSSLAVSTDTQYF
.	TRBJ2-1	TRBD2	TRBV9	CASSESLSAGGPSVIYNEQFF
.	TRBJ2-2	.	TRBV5-1	CASSGKDGANTGELFF
.	TRBJ1-1	.	TRBV11-2	CASSRQADTEAFF
.	TRBJ1-6	.	TRBV5-1	CASSLGQKDSPLHF
.	TRBJ2-1	.	TRBV11-2	CASTQTVAPYNEQFF
.	TRBJ1-1	.	TRBV2	CASTGRPGSNTEAFF
.	TRBJ1-2	TRBD1	TRBV5-8	CASSLAGQGAANYGYTF
.	TRBJ2-5	.	TRBV29-1	CSVSTGQETQYF
.	TRBJ1-6	.	TRBV14	CASSLTSQGPLHF
.	TRBJ2-1	.	TRBV21-1	CASSKCIAGAYNEQFF
.	TRBJ2-2	.	TRBV6-2/TRBV6-3	CASSYNPVVLFF
.	TRBJ2-3	TRBD2	TRBV18	CASLPAGQRGAQYF
.	TRBJ1-1	.	TRBV6-2/TRBV6-3	CASSYSRSTTAFF
.	TRBJ2-5	.	TRBV5-6	CASSSSRGGGTQYF
.	TRBJ2-7	TRBD2	TRBV6-1	CASSDVLAGAYEQYF
.	TRBJ1-6	TRBD1	TRBV7-2	CASSSGTGASPLHF
.	TRBJ1-1	.	TRBV4-1	CASSQDRQAIFKNTEAFF
.	TRBJ1-2	TRBD1	TRBV7-6	CASSLQGAIYGYTF
.	TRBJ2-3	.	TRBV18	CASSPRTRLDTQYF
once	TRBJ2-3	.	TRBV5-1	CASSLGADTQYF